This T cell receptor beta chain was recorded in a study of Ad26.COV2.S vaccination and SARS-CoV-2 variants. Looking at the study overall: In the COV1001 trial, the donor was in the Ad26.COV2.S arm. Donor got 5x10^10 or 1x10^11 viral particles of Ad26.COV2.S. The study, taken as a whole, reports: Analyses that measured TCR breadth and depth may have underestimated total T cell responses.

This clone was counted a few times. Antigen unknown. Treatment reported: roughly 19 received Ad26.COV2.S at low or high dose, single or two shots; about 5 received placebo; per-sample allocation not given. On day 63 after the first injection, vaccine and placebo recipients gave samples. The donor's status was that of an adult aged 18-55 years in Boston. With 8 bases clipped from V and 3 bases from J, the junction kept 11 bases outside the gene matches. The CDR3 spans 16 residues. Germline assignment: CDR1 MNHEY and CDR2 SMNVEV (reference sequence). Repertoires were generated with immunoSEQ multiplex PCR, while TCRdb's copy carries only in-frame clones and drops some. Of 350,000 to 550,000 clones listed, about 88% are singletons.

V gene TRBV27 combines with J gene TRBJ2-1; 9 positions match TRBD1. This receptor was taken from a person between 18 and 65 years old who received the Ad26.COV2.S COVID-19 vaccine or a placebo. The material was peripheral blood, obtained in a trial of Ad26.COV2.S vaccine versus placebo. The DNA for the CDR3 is TGTGCCAGCGGGGACCACAGGGGGCTTTTCTACAATGAGCAGTTCTTC. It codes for CASGDHRGLFYNEQFF.